Sequencing of this T cell receptor beta chain was carried out in a study of radiotherapy plus CTLA-4 blockade in lung cancer. This CDR3 spans 13 amino acids. V was trimmed by 5 bases and J by 1 base, leaving 6 bases between them. The V gene's germline CDR1 is SGHTA and CDR2 FQGTGA. Patients had chemo-refractory metastatic non-small-cell lung cancer and received focal radiation plus CTLA-4 blockade that used ipilimumab. Data came from immunoSEQ multiplex PCR; TCRdb stores just in-frame clones and leaves some out. This repertoire shows around 30,000 clones, approximately 70% found once; its top ten account for more than 3.5%. This clone appeared a few times. Its matching antigen is unknown. The study's findings and limits: With interferon-beta, early dynamics of blood T cell clones were reported to best predict response. Subsequent to radiotherapy plus ipilimumab, tumor-derived TCR clones underwent expansion in blood.

This sequence joins TRBV7-3 and TRBJ2-1; no reliable D call. The sequences come from peripheral blood, collected from a patient treated with radiotherapy plus ipilimumab. This sequence was found in a human donor with non-small cell lung cancer who had stable disease on radiotherapy plus ipilimumab. CDR3 amino acids: CASSLVSYNEQFF. DNA for the CDR3: TGTGCCAGCAGCCTGGTGTCCTACAATGAGCAGTTCTTC.